Below, 5 T cell receptor beta chains from the same sample are listed, as sequenced in a study of T-cell memory formation after mild COVID-19. TCRdb independently ran MiXCR on the 5' RACE reads; one entry per CDR3 protein. This sample has roughly 550,000 distinct CDR3 sequences, with roughly 22% found just once. Sequencing was performed on PBMCs or a T cell subset sorted from them (not recorded which). The receptors stem from an adult woman who had mild COVID-19 (a few samples of this study predate the infection). Cell type and time point are not known.

V gene TRBV7-9 combines with J gene TRBJ1-5; a possible D gene is TRBD1 (5 bases). Germline CDR1 and CDR2: SEHNR and FQNEAQ (reference sequence). The CDR3 consists of 14 residues. Trimming pared 5 bases from V and 2 bases from J, leaving 10 bases between. The CDR3 region is CASSHDSGNQPQHF. The CDR3 DNA reads TGTGCCAGCAGCCATGACAGTGGCAATCAGCCCCAGCATTTT.

In its sample, this clonotype was seen many times. This chain uses TRBV7-2 with TRBJ2-6; D remains unclear. The CDR3 runs to 15 residues. Germline CDR1 SGHTA, CDR2 FQGNSA. V gave up 9 bases and J gave up 0 bases, with 12 bases separating them. This CDR3 reads CASNSLGSGANVLTF. The CDR3, as DNA: TGTGCCAGTAACTCTTTGGGCTCTGGGGCCAACGTCCTGACTTTC.

The chain is built from TRBV12-3 or TRBV12-4 and TRBJ1-3; D is unclear. V shed 2 bases and J shed 4 bases, with 15 bases lying between them. CDR3 length: 16 residues. The CDR3 loop reads CASSLSSPGTGNTIYF. The DNA for the CDR3 is TGTGCCAGCAGTTTATCTTCGCCGGGAACGGGAAACACCATATATTTT.

This rearrangement joins TRBV30 to TRBJ2-7; 10 bases match TRBD1. Trimming cost V 0 bases and J 4 bases; bases outside gene matches: 6. CDR3 length equals 15 residues. Germline V gene lookup returns CDR1 GTSNPN and CDR2 SVGIG (reference sequence). The CDR3, as DNA: TGTGCCTGGAGTGTAGGCGGGACAGGGGTTTACGAGCAGTACTTC. It translates to CAWSVGGTGVYEQYF. Filled out from reference TRBV30 and TRBJ2-7, the complete variable domain reads SQTIHQWPATLVQPVGSPLSLECTVEGTSNPNLYWYRQAAGRGLQLLFYSVGIGQISSEVPQNLSASRPQDRQFILSSKKLLLSDSGFYLCAWSVGGTGVYEQYFGPGTRLTVT.

This clonotype was observed a handful of times. The rearrangement joins TRBV11-2 to TRBJ2-3; either TRBD1 or TRBD2 may supply D (6 bases each). From germline, CDR1 is SGHAT and CDR2 FQNNGV. Deletions cut 4 bases from V and 5 bases from J, with 22 bases between. CDR3 length: 17 amino acids. The CDR3 reads CASSSLGGTLAGDTQYF. CDR3 DNA sequence: TGTGCCAGCAGCTCCTTAGGGGGGACCTTGGCAGGAGATACGCAGTATTTT.